These 28 T cell receptor beta chains share one sample of origin, sequenced in a study of blood T cell repertoires in COVID-19. Method: immunoSEQ multiplex PCR; TCRdb's copy keeps in-frame clones and lacks some. Of 250,000 or so clones listed, about 85% are singletons. Sequenced input: PBMCs or T cells enriched from blood (not recorded which). The receptors were sampled from a woman aged 45-59 years who had been exposed to COVID-19.

The chain uses TRBV5-1 and TRBJ2-1; D may be TRBD1 (5 bases). CDR1 is SGHRS, CDR2 YFSETQ, per germline. Trimming pared 0 bases from V and 8 bases from J, leaving 9 bases between. This CDR3 contains 13 residues. The CDR3 nucleotides read TGCGCCAGCAGCTTGGATCAGGGCGATGAGCAGTTCTTC. Encoded protein: CASSLDQGDEQFF.

The gene calls are TRBV19 and TRBJ1-5; D is uncertain. V was trimmed by 7 bases and J by 6 bases, leaving 19 bases between them. Germline V lookup: CDR1 LNHDA, CDR2 SQIVND (reference sequence). CDR3 length: 15 amino acids. CDR3 region: CASTHVWERSQPQHF. The DNA of the CDR3 is TGTGCCAGTACCCACGTTTGGGAGAGGAGTCAGCCCCAGCATTTT.

This chain links TRBV4-1 with TRBJ2-3, with D possibly TRBD2 on 5 matching bases. The CDR3 loop spans 13 amino acids. Germline V gene sequence: CDR1 MGHRA, CDR2 YSYEKL. V lost 4 bases and J 7 bases, leaving 12 bases between the germline ends. In nucleotides, the CDR3 is TGCGCCAGCAGCCTCCGGGCCGGGAATACGCAGTATTTT. Its translation is CASSLRAGNTQYF.

J is TRBJ2-2 and V is TRBV24-1, with D possibly matching TRBD1 (6 bases). The V gene lost 4 bases and the J gene lost 6 bases, with 11 bases spanning the gap. The germline V gene encodes CDR1 KGHDR and CDR2 SFDVKD. This CDR3 is 14 amino acids long. The CDR3 bases are TGTGCCACCAGTGACAACAGGGTTGCCGGGGAGCTGTTTTTT. It yields the protein CATSDNRVAGELFF.

The genes are TRBV6-5 and TRBJ2-2, with D perhaps TRBD2 (5 bases). Germline values: CDR1 MNHEY, CDR2 SVGAGI. The length of the CDR3 is 15 residues. V shed 5 bases and J shed 4 bases, with 14 bases lying between them. The CDR3 coding sequence is TGTGCCAGCAGTCCTCTCACTCGGGGCACCGGGGAGCTGTTTTTT. Its translation is CASSPLTRGTGELFF.

This clone has just one count. The chain is built from TRBV3-1 (or the pseudogene TRBV3-2) and TRBJ2-7; 7 bases are shared with TRBD2. This CDR3 region has 15 residues. Germline values: CDR1 LGHDT, CDR2 YNNKEL (reference sequence). Trimming took 4 bases from V and 2 from J; bases not matched to a gene: 8. This CDR3 reads CASSLGRGGPYEQYF. DNA of the CDR3: TGTGCCAGCAGCCTGGGGAGGGGCGGACCCTACGAGCAGTACTTC.

This clone was picked up many times. This chain joins TRBV4-2 and TRBJ1-2; possibly TRBD1 for D (5 bases). V shed 1 base and J shed 7 bases, with 10 bases lying between them. CDR3 length: 13 residues. Germline lookup yields CDR1 LGHNA and CDR2 YNFKEQ. This CDR3 reads CASSQAGVRGYTF. The CDR3 DNA reads as TGTGCCAGCAGCCAAGCGGGGGTTCGTGGCTACACCTTC.

This sequence joins TRBV6-2 or TRBV6-3 and TRBJ1-5; D is ambiguous. The CDR3 consists of 15 residues. V lost 6 bases and J 4 bases, leaving 16 bases between the germline ends. Germline lookup yields CDR1 MNHEY and CDR2 SVGEGT. CDR3 protein: CASSAEFARNQPQHF. The CDR3 bases are TGTGCCAGCAGCGCGGAGTTTGCACGGAATCAGCCCCAGCATTTT.

This chain connects TRBV5-1 to TRBJ2-1; a possible D gene is TRBD1 (6 bases). Germline V gene data show CDR1 as SGHRS and CDR2 as YFSETQ. V was cut by 1 base and J by 1 base, with 15 bases left in between. This CDR3 is built from 17 residues. Written as DNA, the CDR3 is TGCGCCAGCAGCTTGCAAGGGACCAGGGGATCCTACAATGAGCAGTTCTTC. Encoded protein: CASSLQGTRGSYNEQFF.

The chain carries TRBV12-5 and TRBJ1-1; TRBD1 is a possible D gene (5 bases). Between the trimmed V and J ends, which lost 0 bases and 5 bases, there was a span of 13 bases. The CDR3 consists of 15 residues. Germline loops: CDR1 LGHNT, CDR2 FRNRAP. The CDR3 region has the DNA TGTGCTAGTGGTTTGGTACTGGGGGGGGTTACTGAAGCTTTCTTT. Translating it yields CASGLVLGGVTEAFF.

V is TRBV7-2 and J is TRBJ1-1; TRBD1 might be the D (5 bases). The V end lost 0 bases, the J end lost 1 base, and 18 bases lay between the germline ends. The CDR3 sequence is 18 residues long. Germline V gives CDR1 SGHTA, CDR2 FQGNSA. DNA for the CDR3: TGTGCCAGCAGCTTAGCGCTAATGTCCGGGGGACGGAACACTGAAGCTTTCTTT. Residues: CASSLALMSGGRNTEAFF.

This chain joins TRBV28 and TRBJ1-1; D remains unclear. This CDR3 contains 17 residues. CDR1 and CDR2 (germline): MDHEN, SYDVKM. Trimming took 7 bases from V and 8 from J, leaving 29 bases between them. The CDR3 region is CASMSGGPGFYSAEAFF. In nucleotides, the CDR3 is TGTGCCAGCATGAGTGGAGGTCCGGGGTTCTACAGCGCGGAAGCTTTCTTT.

This chain links TRBV28 with TRBJ1-1, with unresolved D. CDR3 length: 15 amino acids. Germline loops: CDR1 MDHEN, CDR2 SYDVKM. Deletions cut 4 bases from V and 6 bases from J, with 18 bases between. CDR3 sequence (DNA): TGTGCCAGCAGTTCCCTGCGTGATCCCGAGCCTGAAGCTTTCTTT. Its translation: CASSSLRDPEPEAFF.

The gene calls are TRBV19 and TRBJ2-3, with TRBD2 matching over 12 bases. J gave up 6 bases and V 3 bases, and 13 bases lay outside the gene matches. Germline assignment: CDR1 LNHDA and CDR2 SQIVND (reference sequence). The CDR3 has 18 residues. CDR3 amino acids: CASSIPSKTSGGGDTQYF. CDR3 sequence (DNA): TGTGCCAGTAGTATTCCCTCCAAGACTAGCGGGGGAGGGGATACGCAGTATTTT.

V is TRBV7-8 and J is TRBJ2-7; TRBD1 matches at 7 bases. The junction had 8 bases not matched to a gene; V was cut back by 4 bases and J by 2 bases. Germline V gives CDR1 SGHVS, CDR2 FQNEAQ. This CDR3 has 15 amino acids. The CDR3 region has the DNA TGTGCCAGCAGCTCGCCGACAGGGTACACCTACGAGCAGTACTTC. Its translation is CASSSPTGYTYEQYF.

Only one count was recorded for this clone. CDR3 nucleotide sequence: TGTGCCAGCAATGACAGGGGGGGAGCAAAGGGCTACACCTTC. Its protein is CASNDRGGAKGYTF. J is TRBJ1-2 and V is TRBV19, with 9 bases fitting TRBD1. The V gene end was trimmed by 9 bases and the J gene end by 8 bases; junction bases not matched to a gene: 13. This CDR3 contains 14 residues. The germline gives CDR1 LNHDA, CDR2 SQIVND (reference sequence).

The chain is built from TRBV5-5 and TRBJ2-7, with 9 bases lining up with TRBD1. Germline V gene lookup returns CDR1 SGHKS and CDR2 YYEKEE (reference sequence). V was pared by 2 bases and J by 3 bases, with 6 bases of the junction left unmatched. This CDR3 contains 15 residues. The CDR3 region has the DNA TGTGCCAGCAGCTTCTACAGGACAGGGGACTACGAGCAGTACTTC. Translating it yields CASSFYRTGDYEQYF.

This clone has only one observation. J is TRBJ1-1 and V is TRBV7-2; 7 nucleotides align to TRBD1. The germline gives CDR1 SGHTA, CDR2 FQGNSA. This CDR3 is built from 15 residues. V lost 2 bases to trimming and J lost 8 bases; unmatched junction nucleotides: 11. The CDR3 nucleotides read TGTGCCAGCAGCTTACCAGGGGGGCGAGGAATAGAAGCTTTCTTT. Its protein product is CASSLPGGRGIEAFF.

A single count supports this clone. The genes are TRBV10-3 and TRBJ2-1, with D perhaps TRBD2 (6 bases). The ends were cut back, 10 bases at V and 1 base at J, with 20 bases in the middle. CDR1 ENHRY and CDR2 SYGVKD come from the germline V gene. There are 16 residues in the CDR3. The CDR3 spells CATTPLTGESYNEQFF. CDR3 nucleotide sequence: TGTGCCACCACTCCTTTAACGGGGGAATCCTACAATGAGCAGTTCTTC.

The gene calls are TRBV9 and TRBJ2-1; 10 nucleotides line up with TRBD2. This CDR3 contains 16 residues. Germline V gives CDR1 SGDLS, CDR2 YYNGEE. The V segment lost 5 bases and the J segment 4 bases; nucleotides outside the gene matches: 9. In DNA, the CDR3 is TGTGCCAGCAGTCAAGAAGCGGGGGGGATTTACAATGAGCAGTTCTTC. It encodes CASSQEAGGIYNEQFF.

The chain joins TRBV30 to TRBJ1-2, with D unresolved. CDR1 is GTSNPN and CDR2 is SVGIG in the germline V gene (reference sequence). The CDR3 is 12 amino acids. V was clipped by 3 bases and J by 6 bases, with 11 bases between them. In DNA form, the CDR3 reads TGTGCCTGGAGAGAGGACTGGGATGGCTACACCTTC. It is translated as CAWREDWDGYTF.

The V and J genes are TRBV6-1 and TRBJ2-3, with D hard to call. The CDR3 is 13 residues long. Trimming removed 2 bases at V and 2 bases at J, with 5 bases between. The germline V gene encodes CDR1 MNHNS and CDR2 SASEGT. The CDR3 bases are TGTGCCAGCAGTGAAACACACACAGATACGCAGTATTTT. It specifies CASSETHTDTQYF.

This clone was counted a single time. This sequence joins TRBV2 and TRBJ1-2; D is perhaps TRBD1 (5 bases). Trimming cost V 5 bases and J 4 bases, with 14 bases left between them. CDR3 size: 14 residues. Germline V gives CDR1 SNHLY, CDR2 FYNNEI. The CDR3 loop reads CASSPLGQGYGYTF. The CDR3 DNA reads as TGTGCCAGCAGTCCCTTGGGGCAGGGCTATGGCTACACCTTC.

The V call is TRBV28, the J call TRBJ1-1; D gene ambiguous. V was shortened by 1 base and J by 8 bases, with 5 bases between the two germline ends. This CDR3 is 11 amino acids long. Per the germline V gene, CDR1 is MDHEN and CDR2 is SYDVKM. The CDR3: CASSLSREAFF. The CDR3 region has the DNA TGTGCCAGCAGTTTATCCCGGGAAGCTTTCTTT.

In nucleotides, the CDR3 is TGCGCCAGCAGCCAAGATTTAGTCAGGGGCGGAAAACTGTTTTTT. Its protein is CASSQDLVRGGKLFF. This chain connects TRBV4-3 to TRBJ1-4; tentative D call: TRBD1 (6 bases). Trimming took off 0 bases at V and 10 bases at J, with 15 bases between the two ends. The CDR3 sequence is 15 residues long. Germline values: CDR1 LGHNA, CDR2 YSLEER.

A note on this clone: Other DNA sequences in the same sample also yield this CDR3. The chain couples TRBV6-5 to TRBJ1-2, with TRBD1 identical over 7 bases. The CDR3 loop spans 13 amino acids. Germline-derived CDR1 and CDR2 are MNHEY and SVGAGI. Trimming at V came to 5 bases and at J to 4 bases, leaving 4 bases not matched to a gene. CDR3 sequence: CASSRQGSYGYTF. CDR3 coding DNA: TGTGCCAGCAGTCGACAGGGCAGCTATGGCTACACCTTC.

The genes are TRBV24-1 and TRBJ2-2; weak D call: TRBD2 (6 bases). Deletions cut 9 bases from V and 0 bases from J, with 10 bases between. The CDR3 sequence is 14 residues long. Germline V gives CDR1 KGHDR, CDR2 SFDVKD. In DNA, the CDR3 is TGTGCCACCTCGGGACTCGCGAACACCGGGGAGCTGTTTTTT. It codes for CATSGLANTGELFF.

CDR3 in DNA: TGTGCCAGCCCCTCCAGGGGGCAGGCCGAGAACACTGAAGCTTTCTTT. Translation gives CASPSRGQAENTEAFF. The rearrangement joins TRBV28 to TRBJ1-1, with 8 bases identical to TRBD1. CDR1 is MDHEN, CDR2 SYDVKM, per germline. The CDR3 consists of 16 residues. With 8 bases clipped from V and 1 base from J, the junction kept 12 bases outside the gene matches.